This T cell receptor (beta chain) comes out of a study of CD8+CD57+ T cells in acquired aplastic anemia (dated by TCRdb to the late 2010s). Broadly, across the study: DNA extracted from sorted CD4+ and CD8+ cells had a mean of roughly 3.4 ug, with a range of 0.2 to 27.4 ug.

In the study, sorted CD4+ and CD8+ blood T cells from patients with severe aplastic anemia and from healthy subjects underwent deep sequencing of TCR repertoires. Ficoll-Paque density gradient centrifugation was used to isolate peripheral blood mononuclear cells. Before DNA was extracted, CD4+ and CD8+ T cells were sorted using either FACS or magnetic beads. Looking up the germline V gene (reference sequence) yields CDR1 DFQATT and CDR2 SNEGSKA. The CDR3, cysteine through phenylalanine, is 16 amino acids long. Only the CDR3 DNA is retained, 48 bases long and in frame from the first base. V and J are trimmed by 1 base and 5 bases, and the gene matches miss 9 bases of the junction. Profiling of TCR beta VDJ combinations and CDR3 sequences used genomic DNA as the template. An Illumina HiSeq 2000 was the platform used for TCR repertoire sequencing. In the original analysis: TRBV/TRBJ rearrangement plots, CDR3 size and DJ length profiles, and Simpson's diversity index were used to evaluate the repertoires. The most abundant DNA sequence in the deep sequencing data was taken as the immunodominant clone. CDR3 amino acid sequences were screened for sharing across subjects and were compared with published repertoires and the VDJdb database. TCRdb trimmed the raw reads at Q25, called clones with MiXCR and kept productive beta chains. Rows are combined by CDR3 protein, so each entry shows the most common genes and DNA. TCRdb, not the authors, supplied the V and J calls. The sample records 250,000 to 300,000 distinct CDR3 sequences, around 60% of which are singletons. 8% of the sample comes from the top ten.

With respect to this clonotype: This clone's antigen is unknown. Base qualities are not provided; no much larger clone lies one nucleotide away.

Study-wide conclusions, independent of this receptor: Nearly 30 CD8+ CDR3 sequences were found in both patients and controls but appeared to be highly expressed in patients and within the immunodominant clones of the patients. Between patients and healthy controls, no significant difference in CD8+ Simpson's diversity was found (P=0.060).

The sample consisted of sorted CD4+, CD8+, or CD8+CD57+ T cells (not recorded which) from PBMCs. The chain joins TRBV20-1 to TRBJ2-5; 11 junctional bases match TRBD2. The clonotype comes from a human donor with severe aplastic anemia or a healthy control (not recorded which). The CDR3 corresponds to CSARALSGGVSETQYF. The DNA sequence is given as TGCAGTGCTAGAGCCCTTAGCGGGGGGGTTAGTGAGACCCAGTACTTC.